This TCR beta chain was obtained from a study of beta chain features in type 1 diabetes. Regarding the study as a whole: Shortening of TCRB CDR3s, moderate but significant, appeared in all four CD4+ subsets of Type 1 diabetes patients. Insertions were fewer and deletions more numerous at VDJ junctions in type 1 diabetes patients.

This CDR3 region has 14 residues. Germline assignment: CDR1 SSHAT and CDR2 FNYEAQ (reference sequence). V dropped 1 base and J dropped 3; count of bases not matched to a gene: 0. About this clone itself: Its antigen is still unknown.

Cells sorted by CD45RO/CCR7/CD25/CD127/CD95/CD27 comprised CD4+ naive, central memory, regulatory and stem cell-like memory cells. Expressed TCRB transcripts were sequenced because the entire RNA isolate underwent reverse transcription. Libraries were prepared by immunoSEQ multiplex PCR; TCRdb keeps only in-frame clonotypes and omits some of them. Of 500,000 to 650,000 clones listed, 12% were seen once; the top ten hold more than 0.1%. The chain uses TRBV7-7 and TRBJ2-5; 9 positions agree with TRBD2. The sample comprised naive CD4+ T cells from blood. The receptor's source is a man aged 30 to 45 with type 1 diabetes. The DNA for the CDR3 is TGTGCCAGCAGCTTAGAGCGGGGGGAAGAGACCCAGTACTTC. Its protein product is CASSLERGEETQYF. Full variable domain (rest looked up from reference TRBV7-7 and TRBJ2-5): GAGVSQSPRYKVTKRGQDVTLRCDPISSHATLYWYQQALGQGPEFLTYFNYEAQPDKSGLPSDRFSAERPEGSISTLTIQRTEQRDSAMYRCASSLERGEETQYFGPGTRLLVL.